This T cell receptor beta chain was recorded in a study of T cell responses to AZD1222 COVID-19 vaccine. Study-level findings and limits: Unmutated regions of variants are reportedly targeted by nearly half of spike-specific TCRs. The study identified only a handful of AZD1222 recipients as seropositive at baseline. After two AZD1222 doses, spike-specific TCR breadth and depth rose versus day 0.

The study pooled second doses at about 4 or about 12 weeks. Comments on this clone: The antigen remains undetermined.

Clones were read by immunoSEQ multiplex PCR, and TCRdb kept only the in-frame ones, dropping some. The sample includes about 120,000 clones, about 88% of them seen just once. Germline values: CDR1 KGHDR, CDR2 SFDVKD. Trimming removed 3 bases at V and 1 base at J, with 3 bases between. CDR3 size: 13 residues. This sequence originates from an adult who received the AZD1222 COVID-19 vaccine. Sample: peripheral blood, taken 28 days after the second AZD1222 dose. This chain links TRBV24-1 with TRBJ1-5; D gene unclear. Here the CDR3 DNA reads TGTGCCACCAGTGATAACAGCAATCAGCCCCAGCATTTT. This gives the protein CATSDNSNQPQHF.